Listed here is a single TCR beta chain. The sample originates from a study of blood T cell repertoires in COVID-19. The data were produced by immunoSEQ multiplex PCR, yet TCRdb's version contains in-frame clones alone and is incomplete. Of some 330,000 clones listed, around 86% are singletons. This clonotype was sampled from a young man who had recovered from COVID-19. Sequencing was done on a sample of PBMCs or T cells enriched from blood (not recorded which).

Written as DNA, the CDR3 is TGTGCCAGCAGCGCGGGACTAGCGGGGGACAAAAACATTCAGTACTTC. This gives the protein CASSAGLAGDKNIQYF. V usage is TRBV7-2 and J usage is TRBJ2-4; 14 bases map to TRBD2. Germline V lookup: CDR1 SGHTA, CDR2 FQGNSA. This CDR3 has 16 amino acids. Unmatched junction bases numbered 3, after V lost 5 bases and J lost 3 bases.